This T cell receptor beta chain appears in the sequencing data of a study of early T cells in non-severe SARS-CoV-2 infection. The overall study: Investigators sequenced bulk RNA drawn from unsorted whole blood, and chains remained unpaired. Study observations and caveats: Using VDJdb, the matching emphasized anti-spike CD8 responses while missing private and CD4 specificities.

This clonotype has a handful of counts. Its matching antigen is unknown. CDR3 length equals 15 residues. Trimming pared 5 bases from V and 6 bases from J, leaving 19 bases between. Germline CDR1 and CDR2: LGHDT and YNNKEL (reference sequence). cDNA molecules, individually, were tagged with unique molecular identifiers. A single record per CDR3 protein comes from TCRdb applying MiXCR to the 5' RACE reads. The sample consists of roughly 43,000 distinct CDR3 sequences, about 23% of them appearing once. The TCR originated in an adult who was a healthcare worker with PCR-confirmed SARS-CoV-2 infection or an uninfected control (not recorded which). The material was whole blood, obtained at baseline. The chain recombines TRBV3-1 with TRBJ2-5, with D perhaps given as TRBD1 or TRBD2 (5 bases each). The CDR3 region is CASSSRDGLIQTQYF. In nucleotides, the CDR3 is TGTGCCAGCAGCTCCCGGGACGGCCTCATCCAGACCCAGTACTTC.